The T cell receptor (beta chain) under discussion was sequenced for a study of blood T cell dynamics during melanoma immunotherapy. Profiling relied on immunoSEQ multiplex PCR, and the TCRdb table lists in-frame clones only, not all of them. The sample lists around 280 clones, 70% to 90% occurring once. From germline, CDR1 is SEHNR and CDR2 FQNEAQ (reference sequence). V shed 0 bases and J 0 bases; nucleotides not matched to a gene: 8. The CDR3 is 18 amino acids. Time point in this sample: week 3, after first cycle of checkpoint inhibitor. At 12 weeks after first infusion, RECIST 1.1 defined response for most patients.

This clonotype was sampled from a human donor with melanoma. This sequence joins TRBV7-9 and TRBJ2-1, with 7 bases fitting TRBD2. Here the sequenced sample was cell-free DNA from blood, taken from a patient treated with checkpoint blockade. This CDR3 reads CASSLALSGESSYNEQFF. CDR3 bases: TGTGCCAGCAGCTTAGCGCTGAGCGGGGAAAGCTCCTACAATGAGCAGTTCTTC.